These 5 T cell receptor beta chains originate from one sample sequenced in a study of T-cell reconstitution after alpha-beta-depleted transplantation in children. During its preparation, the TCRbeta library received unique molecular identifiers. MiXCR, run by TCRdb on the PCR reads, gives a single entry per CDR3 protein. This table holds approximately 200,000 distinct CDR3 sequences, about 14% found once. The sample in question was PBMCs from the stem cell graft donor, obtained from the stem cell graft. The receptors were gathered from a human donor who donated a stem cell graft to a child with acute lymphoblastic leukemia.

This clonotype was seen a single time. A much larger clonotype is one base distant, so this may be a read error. CDR3 amino acids: CSVEVGLGGGQYF. Here the CDR3 DNA reads TGCAGCGTTGAAGTAGGGCTGGGAGGGGGTCAGTACTTC. The rearrangement uses TRBV29-1 and TRBJ2-4, with D perhaps matching TRBD2 (7 bases). V gave up 1 base and J gave up 12 bases, with 16 bases separating them. This CDR3 comprises 13 residues. Germline V lookup: CDR1 SQVTM, CDR2 ANQGSEA. The complete variable domain, with remaining parts taken from reference TRBV29-1 and TRBJ2-4, reads SAVISQKPSRDICQRGTSLTIQCQVDSQVTMMFWYRQQPGQSLTLIATANQGSEATYESGFVIDKFPISRPNLTFSTLTVSNMSPEDSSIYLCSVEVGLGGGQYFGAGTRLSVL.

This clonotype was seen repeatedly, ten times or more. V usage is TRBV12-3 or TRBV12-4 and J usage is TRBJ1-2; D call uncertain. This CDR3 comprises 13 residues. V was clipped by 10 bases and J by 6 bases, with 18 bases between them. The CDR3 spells CATTVYVGDGYTF. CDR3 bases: TGTGCCACCACAGTTTATGTAGGCGATGGCTACACCTTC.

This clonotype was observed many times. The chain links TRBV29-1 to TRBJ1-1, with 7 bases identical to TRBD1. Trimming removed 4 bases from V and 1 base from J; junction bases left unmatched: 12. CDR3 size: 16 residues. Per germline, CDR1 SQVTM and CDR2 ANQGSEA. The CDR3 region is CSVVRTGSAPNTEAFF. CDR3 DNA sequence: TGCAGCGTTGTACGGACAGGATCGGCCCCGAACACTGAAGCTTTCTTT.

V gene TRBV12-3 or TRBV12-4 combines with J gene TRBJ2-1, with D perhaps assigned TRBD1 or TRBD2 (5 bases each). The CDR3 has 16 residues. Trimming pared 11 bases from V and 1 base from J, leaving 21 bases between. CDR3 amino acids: CAFSLDYRTSYNEQFF. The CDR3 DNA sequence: TGTGCCTTCAGTTTAGACTACCGGACATCCTACAATGAGCAGTTCTTC.

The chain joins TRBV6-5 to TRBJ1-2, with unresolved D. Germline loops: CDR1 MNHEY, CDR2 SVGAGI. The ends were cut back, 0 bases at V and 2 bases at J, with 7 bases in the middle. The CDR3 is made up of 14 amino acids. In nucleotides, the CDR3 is TGTGCCAGCAGTTACTCACTGGGGAACTATGGCTACACCTTC. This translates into CASSYSLGNYGYTF.